These 3 T cell receptor beta chains came from one sample sequenced in a study of cytomegalovirus exposure and HLA in healthy donors. PCR used 60 Vbeta primers and 13 Jbeta primers. TCRdb's table, derived via immunoSEQ multiplex PCR, lists solely in-frame clones and lacks some. The table lists just over 80,000 clones, around 79% of them singletons. The sequencing input was PBMCs. The receptors originated from a man aged 18 to 35 in good health and CMV-seropositive.

The J gene is TRBJ2-1, the V gene TRBV29-1, with 7 bases fitting TRBD1. V shed 3 bases and J 9 bases; nucleotides not matched to a gene: 5. The CDR3 has 12 amino acids. CDR1 and CDR2 (germline): SQVTM, ANQGSEA. The CDR3 DNA sequence: TGCAGCGTTGATAAGGGGGCAAGTGAGCAGTTCTTC. This gives the protein CSVDKGASEQFF.

The chain links TRBV6-5 to TRBJ2-7, with 9 bases matching TRBD1. This CDR3 has 15 residues. J lost 2 bases, V lost 6 bases, and 8 bases had no gene match. Germline V lookup: CDR1 MNHEY, CDR2 SVGAGI. CDR3 residues: CASRPRDRVTYEQYF. The CDR3 DNA follows: TGTGCCAGCAGACCCCGGGACAGGGTTACCTACGAGCAGTACTTC.

J is TRBJ2-7 and V is TRBV6-6, with D perhaps matching TRBD2 (6 bases). The CDR3 runs to 13 residues. Trimming removed 4 bases from V and 5 bases from J, with 12 bases in between. Germline V gene data show CDR1 as MNHNY and CDR2 as SVGAGI (reference sequence). The CDR3 DNA reads TGTGCCAGCAGTTGGAGGGGCCCCGACGAGCAGTACTTC. Encoded protein: CASSWRGPDEQYF.